This T cell receptor beta chain was found in a study of blood T cell repertoires in COVID-19. About the study: Samples taken during acute and convalescent COVID-19 were collected in the United States, Italy and Spain. Sample material is recorded as cDNA or gDNA derived from T cells, B-cell-depleted T cells, or PBMCs.

Germline V lookup: CDR1 SGHVS, CDR2 FNYEAQ. CDR3 length: 15 amino acids. V dropped 1 base and J dropped 6; count of bases not matched to a gene: 4. Per the authors' pipeline: The authors estimated nucleated cell counts from reference gene primer amplification. The assay was immunoSEQ multiplex PCR, and TCRdb's table has in-frame clones only and misses some. V, J and clone size were drawn from that table, and D and trimming were deduced from the DNA. Altogether about 380,000 clones are present, 90% being singletons, with the ten largest covering roughly 6.8%. The sequence derives from a man aged 18 to 29 with active or convalescent COVID-19. V is TRBV7-6 and J is TRBJ2-1; 9 bases line up with TRBD2. Input material: peripheral blood. The CDR3 DNA sequence: TGTGCCAGCAGCTTAGGGCGGGGGGGCCTCAATGAGCAGTTCTTC. As protein: CASSLGRGGLNEQFF.